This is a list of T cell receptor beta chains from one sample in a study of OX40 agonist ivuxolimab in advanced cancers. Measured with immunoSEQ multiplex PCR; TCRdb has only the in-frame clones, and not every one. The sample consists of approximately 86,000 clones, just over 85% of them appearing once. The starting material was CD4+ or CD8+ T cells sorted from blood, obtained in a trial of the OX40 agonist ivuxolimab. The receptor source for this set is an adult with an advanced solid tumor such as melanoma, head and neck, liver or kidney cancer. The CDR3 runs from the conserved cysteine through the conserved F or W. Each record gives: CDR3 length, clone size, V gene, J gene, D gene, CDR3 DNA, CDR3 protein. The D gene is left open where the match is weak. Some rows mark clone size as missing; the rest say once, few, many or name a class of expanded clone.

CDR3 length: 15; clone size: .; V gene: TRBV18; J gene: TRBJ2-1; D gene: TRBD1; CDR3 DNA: TGTGCCAGCTCACCACCGACAGGGGGTTTTAATGAGCAGTTCTTC; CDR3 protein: CASSPPTGGFNEQFF
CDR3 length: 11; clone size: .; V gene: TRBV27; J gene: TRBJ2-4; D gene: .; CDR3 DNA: TGTGCTACGACCGCCAAAAACATTCAGTACTTC; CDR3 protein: CATTAKNIQYF
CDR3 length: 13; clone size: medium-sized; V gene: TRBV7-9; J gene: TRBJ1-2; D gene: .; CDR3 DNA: TGTGCCAGCAGCTTAAACCGGGGGGATGGCTACACCTTC; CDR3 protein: CASSLNRGDGYTF
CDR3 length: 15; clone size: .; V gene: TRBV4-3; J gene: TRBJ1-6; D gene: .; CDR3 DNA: TGCGCCAGCCGCTACTCGGGGGCAGTGAATTCACCCCTCCACTTT; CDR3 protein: CASRYSGAVNSPLHF
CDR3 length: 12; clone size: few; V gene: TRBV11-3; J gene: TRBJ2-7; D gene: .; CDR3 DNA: TGTGCCAGCAGCCATCAAATTAACGAGCAGTACTTC; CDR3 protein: CASSHQINEQYF
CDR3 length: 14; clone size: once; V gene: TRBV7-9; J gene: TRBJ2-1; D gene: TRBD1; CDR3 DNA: TGTGCCAGCAGCCAGTACAGGGGGCACAATGAGCAGTTCTTC; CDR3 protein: CASSQYRGHNEQFF
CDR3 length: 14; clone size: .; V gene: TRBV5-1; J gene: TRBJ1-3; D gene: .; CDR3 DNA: TGCGCCAGCAGCTTGGCCGTGGCTGGAAACACCATATATTTT; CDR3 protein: CASSLAVAGNTIYF
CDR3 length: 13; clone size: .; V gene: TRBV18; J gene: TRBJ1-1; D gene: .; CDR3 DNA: TGTGCCAGCTCACCAAGTCAGGACACTGAAGCTTTCTTT; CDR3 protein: CASSPSQDTEAFF
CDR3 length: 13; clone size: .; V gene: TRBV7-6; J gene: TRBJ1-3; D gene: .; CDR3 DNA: TGTGCCAGCAGCTTAGGTCTTGGAAACACCATATATTTT; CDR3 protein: CASSLGLGNTIYF
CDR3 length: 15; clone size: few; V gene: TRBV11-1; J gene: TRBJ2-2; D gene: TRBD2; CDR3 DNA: TGTGCCAGCAGCTTAGCGACTAGCGGGTCCGGGGAGCTGTTTTTT; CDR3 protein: CASSLATSGSGELFF
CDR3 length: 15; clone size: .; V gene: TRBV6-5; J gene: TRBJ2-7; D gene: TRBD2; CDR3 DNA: TGTGCCAGCAGTTACAGGACTAGTACCCCCTACGAGCAGTACTTC; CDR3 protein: CASSYRTSTPYEQYF
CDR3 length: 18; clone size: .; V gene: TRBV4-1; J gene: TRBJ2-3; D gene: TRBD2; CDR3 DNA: TGCGCCAGCAGCCAAGGAATCTCCGCTAGCGGGGGCACAGATACGCAGTATTTT; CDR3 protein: CASSQGISASGGTDTQYF
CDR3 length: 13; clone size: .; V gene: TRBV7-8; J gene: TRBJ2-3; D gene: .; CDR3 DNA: TGTGCCAGCCGAGGGTTTTTCACAGATACGCAGTATTTT; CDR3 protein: CASRGFFTDTQYF
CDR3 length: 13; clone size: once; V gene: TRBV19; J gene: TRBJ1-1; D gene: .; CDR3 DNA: TGTGCCACTATTGGACACTTGAACACTGAAGCTTTCTTT; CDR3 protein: CATIGHLNTEAFF
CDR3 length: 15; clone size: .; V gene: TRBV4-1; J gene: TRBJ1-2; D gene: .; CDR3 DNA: TGCGCCAGCAGCCTCCGGGACGGAGAACCCTATGGCTACACCTTC; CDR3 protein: CASSLRDGEPYGYTF
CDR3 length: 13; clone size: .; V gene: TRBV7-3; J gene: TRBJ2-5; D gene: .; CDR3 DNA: TGTGCCAGCAGCTTTAGGATAGCGGAGACCCAGTACTTC; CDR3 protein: CASSFRIAETQYF
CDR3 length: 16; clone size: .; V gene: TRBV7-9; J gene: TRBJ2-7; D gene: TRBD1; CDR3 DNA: TGTGCCAGCAGGGATAACCGGGACAGGGGCTCCTACGAGCAGTACTTC; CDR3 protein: CASRDNRDRGSYEQYF
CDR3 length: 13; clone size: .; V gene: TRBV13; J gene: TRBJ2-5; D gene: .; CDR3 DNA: TGTGCCAGCAGCGCCGACTACCAAGAGACCCAGTACTTC; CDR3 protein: CASSADYQETQYF
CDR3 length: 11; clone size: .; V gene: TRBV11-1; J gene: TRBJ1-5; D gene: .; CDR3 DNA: TGTGCCAGCAGCTCCACTGGGCCCCAGCATTTT; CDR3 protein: CASSSTGPQHF
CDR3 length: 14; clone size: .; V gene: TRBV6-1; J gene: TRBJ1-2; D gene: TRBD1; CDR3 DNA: TGTGCCAGCAGCCGGGACAGCTTGAGCTATGGCTACACCTTC; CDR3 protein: CASSRDSLSYGYTF
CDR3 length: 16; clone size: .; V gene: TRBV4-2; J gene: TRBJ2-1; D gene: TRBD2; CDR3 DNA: TGTGCCAGCAGCCAGCCGGGACTAGCGGGAGACAATGAGCAGTTCTTC; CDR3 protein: CASSQPGLAGDNEQFF
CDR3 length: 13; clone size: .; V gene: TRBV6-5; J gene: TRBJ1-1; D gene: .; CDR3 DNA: TGTGCCAGCAGTTACTCCCAGAACACTGAAGCTTTCTTT; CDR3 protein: CASSYSQNTEAFF
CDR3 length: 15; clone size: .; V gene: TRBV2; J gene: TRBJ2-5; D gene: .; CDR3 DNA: TGTGCCAGCAGTGAGGCCTTCGGGGGCCGCAAGACCCAGTACTTC; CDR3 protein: CASSEAFGGRKTQYF
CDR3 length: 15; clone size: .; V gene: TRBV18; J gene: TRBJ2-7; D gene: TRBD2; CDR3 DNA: TGTGCCAGCTCACCACCGGGACTAGCGGGAGCCGAGCAGTACTTC; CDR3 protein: CASSPPGLAGAEQYF
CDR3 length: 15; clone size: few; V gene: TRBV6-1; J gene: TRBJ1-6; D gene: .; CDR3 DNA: TGTGCCAGCAGGACCGGGACGGCCGCCGATTCACCCCTCCACTTT; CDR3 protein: CASRTGTAADSPLHF
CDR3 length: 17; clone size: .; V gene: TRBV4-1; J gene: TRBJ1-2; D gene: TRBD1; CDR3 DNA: TGCGCCAGCAGCCAAGCTCCCTCTATGACAGGGACCGGAGGCTACACCTTC; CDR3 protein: CASSQAPSMTGTGGYTF
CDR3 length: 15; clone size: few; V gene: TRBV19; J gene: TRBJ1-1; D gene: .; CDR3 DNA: TGTGCCAGTAGCTCGGCAGGGGTCAAGAACACTGAAGCTTTCTTT; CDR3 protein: CASSSAGVKNTEAFF
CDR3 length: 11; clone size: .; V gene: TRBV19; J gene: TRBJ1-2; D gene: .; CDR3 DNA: TGTGCCAGTAGTGAGGGATTTGGCTACACCTTC; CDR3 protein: CASSEGFGYTF
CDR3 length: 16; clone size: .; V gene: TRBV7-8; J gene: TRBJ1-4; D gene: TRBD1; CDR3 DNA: TGTGCCAGCAGCCCCGAAGGACAGGGGTTTAATGAAAAACTGTTTTTT; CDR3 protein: CASSPEGQGFNEKLFF
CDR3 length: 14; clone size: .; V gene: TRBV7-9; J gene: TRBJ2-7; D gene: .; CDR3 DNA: TGTGCCAGCAGCTTAGTGATGACAGACTACGAGCAGTACTTC; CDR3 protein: CASSLVMTDYEQYF
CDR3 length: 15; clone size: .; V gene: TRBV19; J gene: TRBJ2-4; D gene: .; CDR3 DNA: TGTGCCAGTAGTATAGGAGCGGGTACGCAAAACATTCAGTACTTC; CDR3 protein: CASSIGAGTQNIQYF
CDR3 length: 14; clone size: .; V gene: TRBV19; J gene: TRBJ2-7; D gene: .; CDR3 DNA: TGTGCCAGTAGTATAGGGGGTGGGAACTACGAGCAGTACTTC; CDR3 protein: CASSIGGGNYEQYF
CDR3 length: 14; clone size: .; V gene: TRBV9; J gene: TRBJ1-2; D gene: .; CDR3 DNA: TGTGCCAGCAGCCTGGAGGGGTTGAACTATGGCTACACCTTC; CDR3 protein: CASSLEGLNYGYTF
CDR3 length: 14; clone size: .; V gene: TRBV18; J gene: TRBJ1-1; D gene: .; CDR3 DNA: TGTGCCAGCTCACCCTCGGCCAGGAACACTGAAGCTTTCTTT; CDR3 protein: CASSPSARNTEAFF
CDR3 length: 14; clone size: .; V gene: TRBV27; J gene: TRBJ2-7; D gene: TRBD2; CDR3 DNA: TGTGCCAGCAGTTCCGGGACTACACTCTACGAGCAGTACTTC; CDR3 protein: CASSSGTTLYEQYF
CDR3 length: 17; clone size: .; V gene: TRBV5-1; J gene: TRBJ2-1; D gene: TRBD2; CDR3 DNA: TGCGCCAGCAGCTTGGAAACTAGCGGGAGGTTGGGGGATGAGCAGTTCTTC; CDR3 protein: CASSLETSGRLGDEQFF
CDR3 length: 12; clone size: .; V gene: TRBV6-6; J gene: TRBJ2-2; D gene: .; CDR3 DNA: TGTGCCAGCAGTTCGAACACCGGGGAGCTGTTTTTT; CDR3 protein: CASSSNTGELFF
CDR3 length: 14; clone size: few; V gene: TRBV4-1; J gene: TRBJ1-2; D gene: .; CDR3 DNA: TGCGCCAGCACCCCGGGACACGAGGGCTATGGCTACACCTTC; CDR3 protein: CASTPGHEGYGYTF
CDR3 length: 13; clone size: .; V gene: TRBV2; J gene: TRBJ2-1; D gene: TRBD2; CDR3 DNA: TGTGCCAGCAGGCGGGAGGGCCAAAATGAGCAGTTCTTC; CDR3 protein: CASRREGQNEQFF
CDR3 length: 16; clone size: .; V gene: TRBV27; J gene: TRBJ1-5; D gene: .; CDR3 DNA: TGTGCCAGCAGCGCAGGCCGGGACCTAGGGTGGGCGCCCCAGCATTTT; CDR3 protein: CASSAGRDLGWAPQHF
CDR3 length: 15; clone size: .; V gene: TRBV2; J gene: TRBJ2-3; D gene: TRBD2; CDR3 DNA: TGTGCCAGCAGTACTAGCGGGAGAATCACAGATACGCAGTATTTT; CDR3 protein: CASSTSGRITDTQYF
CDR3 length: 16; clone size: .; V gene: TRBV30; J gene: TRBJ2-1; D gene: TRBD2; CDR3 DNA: TGTGCCTGGAGTAGTAAAGCGGGGGGGTTTCACAATGAGCAGTTCTTC; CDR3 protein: CAWSSKAGGFHNEQFF
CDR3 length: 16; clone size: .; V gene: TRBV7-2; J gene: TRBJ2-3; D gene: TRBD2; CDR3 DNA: TGTGCCAGCAGCCCCCAGGCACTAGCGGGACCAGATACGCAGTATTTT; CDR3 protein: CASSPQALAGPDTQYF
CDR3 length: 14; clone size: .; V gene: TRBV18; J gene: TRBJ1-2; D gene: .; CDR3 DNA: TGTGCCAGCTCACCAATTACCGGAAACTATGGCTACACCTTC; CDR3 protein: CASSPITGNYGYTF